These 31 T cell receptor beta chains originate from one sample sequenced in a study of glioma-infiltrating T cells. TCR alpha and beta CDR3 regions were amplified from RNA using iRepertoire nested multiplex PCR. From the multiplex PCR reads, TCRdb called clonotypes with MiXCR, one entry per CDR3 protein. The table includes fewer than 500,000 distinct CDR3 sequences, roughly two fifths detected once. Sequencing used glioma tissue, nonneoplastic brain tissue, or PBMCs (not recorded which). These receptors were obtained from a human donor with low-grade glioma or glioblastoma, undergoing nonglioma brain surgery, or in good health (not recorded which).

This sequence joins TRBV9 and TRBJ1-1; 7 bases align to TRBD1. The ends lost 3 bases at V and 1 base at J; junction bases unmatched: 3. Germline CDR1 and CDR2: SGDLS and YYNGEE. The CDR3 has 14 amino acids. For the CDR3, the DNA is TGTGCCAGCAGCGCAGGGGGGCGGAACACTGAAGCTTTCTTT. Encoded protein: CASSAGGRNTEAFF.

This chain uses TRBV6-2 or TRBV6-3 with TRBJ2-7, with 10 bases identical to TRBD2. Germline V gene lookup returns CDR1 MNHEY and CDR2 SVGEGT. The CDR3 consists of 15 residues. V lost 2 bases and J lost 2; bases outside the gene matches: 3. The CDR3 nucleotides read TGTGCCAGCAGTTACAGGACTAGCGGCGCCTACGAGCAGTACTTC. Amino acids: CASSYRTSGAYEQYF.

This clonotype was seen at least ten times. The chain links TRBV27 to TRBJ2-7, with D hard to call. Germline V gene sequence: CDR1 MNHEY, CDR2 SMNVEV (reference sequence). The ends were cut back, 2 bases at V and 4 bases at J, with 6 bases in the middle. The CDR3 totals 12 residues. CDR3 residues: CASSLHGYEQYF. The CDR3 coding sequence is TGTGCCAGCAGTTTACATGGGTACGAGCAGTACTTC.

Concerning this clonotype itself: The CDR3 ends on some other residue instead of the conserved phenylalanine or tryptophan, so this is likely a read error. V usage is TRBV27 and J usage is TRBJ2-3; D is uncertain. Trimming cost V 8 bases and J 2 bases, with 23 bases left between them. Germline lookup yields CDR1 MNHEY and CDR2 SMNVEV (reference sequence). CDR3 length: 17 amino acids. CDR3 region: CASGPARVSRITDTQYL. The CDR3 region has the DNA TGTGCCAGCGGTCCCGCCCGGGTTAGCAGAATCACAGATACGCAGTATCTT.

The chain recombines TRBV6-8 with TRBJ1-2; maybe TRBD1 (6 bases). Germline-derived CDR1 and CDR2 are MNHGY and SAAAGT. The CDR3 has 14 amino acids. Trimming removed 6 bases at V and 6 bases at J, with 17 bases between. CDR3 in DNA: TGTGCCAGCAGCCTAGCAAGGGGGTACCATGGCTACACCTTC. This sequence encodes CASSLARGYHGYTF.

In this sample, this clonotype turned up once. The junction departs from the called germline gene at one end, perhaps through a read error. V and J are TRBV28 and TRBJ1-5; weak D call: TRBD1 (6 bases). Germline V gene lookup returns CDR1 MDHEN and CDR2 SYDVKM. This CDR3 region has 15 residues. CDR3 DNA: TGTGCCAACAGTTCCTACGACAGGAGCAATCAGCCCCAGCATTTT. This encodes CANSSYDRSNQPQHF.

This chain uses TRBV4-2 with TRBJ1-2; 8 nucleotides align to TRBD1. The germline V gene encodes CDR1 LGHNA and CDR2 YNFKEQ. The V and J ends lost 4 bases and 3 bases, in that order; junction bases with no gene match: 4. CDR3 length: 14 residues. The CDR3 nucleotides are TGTGCCAGCAGCCGAGAGACAGGGGACTATGGCTACACCTTC. It encodes CASSRETGDYGYTF.

This clonotype has at least ten counts. The rearrangement uses TRBV28 and TRBJ2-7, with 8 bases fitting TRBD2. Germline CDR1 MDHEN, CDR2 SYDVKM. The CDR3 runs to 20 residues. Trimming removed 5 bases from V and 2 bases from J; junction bases left unmatched: 23. As DNA, the CDR3 is TGTGCCAGCAGTCTTGGGACCTTTGGGCAAGGTAGCGGGATTGCCTACGAGCAGTACTTC. It codes for CASSLGTFGQGSGIAYEQYF. The whole variable domain, filled in from reference TRBV28 and TRBJ2-7, reads DVKVTQSSRYLVKRTGEKVFLECVQDMDHENMFWYRQDPGLGLRLIYFSYDVKMKEKGDIPEGYSVSREKKERFSLILESASTNQTSMYLCASSLGTFGQGSGIAYEQYFGPGTRLTVT.

This chain uses TRBV2 with TRBJ2-1, with TRBD2 matching over 9 bases. The J segment lost 5 bases and the V segment lost 1 base, leaving 6 bases of the junction unmatched. Per germline, CDR1 SNHLY and CDR2 FYNNEI. This CDR3 region has 16 residues. CDR3 in DNA: TGTGCCAGCAGTGAAGTGAGATCTAGCGGGAACAATGAGCAGTTCTTC. Translating it yields CASSEVRSSGNNEQFF.

This clonotype has a single count. The chain employs TRBV4-1 and TRBJ2-4; maybe TRBD2 (5 bases). Between the trimmed V and J ends, which lost 0 bases and 10 bases, there was a span of 10 bases. CDR1 and CDR2 (germline): MGHRA, YSYEKL. The CDR3 is 13 amino acids. In DNA, the CDR3 is TGCGCCAGCAGCCAAGAAAGCGGATGGATTCAGTACTTC. Its translation: CASSQESGWIQYF.

J is TRBJ1-1 and V is TRBV5-1; D uncertain. The CDR3 loop spans 14 amino acids. Trimming pared 0 bases from V and 0 bases from J, leaving 6 bases between. Per germline, CDR1 SGHRS and CDR2 YFSETQ. The CDR3 sequence: CASSLAPMNTEAFF. The DNA of the CDR3 is TGCGCCAGCAGCTTGGCGCCGATGAACACTGAAGCTTTCTTT.

Worth noting for this clonotype: Since a much larger clone is just one base distant, this may be a read error. The chain is built from TRBV27 and TRBJ2-1, with 7 nucleotides matching TRBD1. Germline CDR1 MNHEY, CDR2 SMNVEV (reference sequence). The CDR3 contains 16 residues. The CDR3 region has the DNA TGTGCCAGCAGCCCCGACTGGTGGACAGGCAACAATGAGCAGCTCTTC. As protein: CASSPDWWTGNNEQLF.

At least ten counts were recorded for this clonotype. CDR3: CSARVEGNTEAFF. The CDR3 region has the DNA TGCAGTGCTAGAGTCGAGGGGAACACTGAAGCTTTCTTT. The V call is TRBV20-1, the J call TRBJ1-1; D gene uncertain. Germline-derived CDR1 and CDR2 are DFQATT and SNEGSKA (reference sequence). Trimming shortened V by 1 base and J by 1 base, and 7 bases separated the two germline ends. The CDR3 has 13 residues.

The table lists this clonotype with a few counts. J is TRBJ2-7 and V is TRBV20-1, with TRBD2 identical over 14 bases. This CDR3 has 16 amino acids. In germline, CDR1 is DFQATT, CDR2 SNEGSKA (reference sequence). J gave up 4 bases and V 4 bases, and 9 bases lay outside the gene matches. CDR3 residues: CSATRGLAGEGYEQYF. CDR3 nucleotide sequence: TGCAGTGCTACCCGGGGACTAGCGGGAGAGGGGTACGAGCAGTACTTC.

In its sample, this clonotype was seen a few times. The J gene is TRBJ2-7, the V gene TRBV10-3; 10 positions match TRBD2. J was trimmed by 6 bases and V by 3 bases; bases with no gene match: 5. CDR1 and CDR2 from the germline V gene are ENHRY and SYGVKD. The CDR3 totals 14 residues. The DNA of the CDR3 is TGTGCCATCAGTGACCAGCGGGAGGGCTTCGAGCAGTACTTC. Translation gives CAISDQREGFEQYF.

The rearrangement uses TRBV20-1 and TRBJ1-1, with 8 positions matching TRBD1. The CDR3 is 13 residues long. The trim removed 5 bases at V and 3 bases at J, leaving 5 bases unmatched. Germline CDR1 reads DFQATT; CDR2 reads SNEGSKA (reference sequence). The chain's CDR3 is CSASYRGDTEAFF. In nucleotides, the CDR3 is TGCAGTGCTTCGTACAGGGGGGACACTGAAGCTTTCTTT.

The V and J genes are TRBV6-2 or TRBV6-3 and TRBJ1-1; D may be TRBD1 (6 bases). Germline CDR1 MNHEY, CDR2 SVGEGT. V lost 6 bases, J lost 1 base, and 18 bases lay in between. This CDR3 is 16 amino acids long. The CDR3 is CASSLVGGDTNTEAFF. The CDR3 nucleotides are TGTGCCAGCAGCCTCGTGGGGGGGGACACGAACACTGAAGCTTTCTTT.

As to this clonotype: Given a much more abundant clone one base away, this may be a read error. The V and J genes are TRBV27 and TRBJ2-3, with D tentatively TRBD1 or TRBD2 (6 bases each). Germline V gene data show CDR1 as MNHEY and CDR2 as SMNVEV (reference sequence). The CDR3 consists of 17 residues. The chain's CDR3 is CASGLLGGRRGTDTQYF. In DNA, the CDR3 is TGTGCCAGCGGTTTACTCGGGGGCCGTCGGGGGACAGATACGCAGTATTTT.

On this clonotype: The junction departs from germline at one end; a sequencing error may be responsible. The rearrangement links TRBV5-1 to TRBJ1-6; D uncertain. The CDR3 consists of 13 residues. Germline assignment: CDR1 SGHRS and CDR2 YFSETQ. CDR3 loop: CASSPIGNSPLYF. CDR3 coding DNA: TGCGCCAGCAGCCCGATAGGAAATTCACCCCTCTACTTT. Combining the CDR3 with reference TRBV5-1 and TRBJ1-6 gives the whole variable domain KAGVTQTPRYLIKTRGQQVTLSCSPISGHRSVSWYQQTPGQGLQFLFEYFSETQRNKGNFPGRFSGRQFSNSRSEMNVSTLELGDSALYLCASSPIGNSPLYFGNGTRLTVT.

The chain carries TRBV15 and TRBJ2-7, with 10 positions matching TRBD2. The CDR3 sequence is 16 residues long. Losses at the gene ends were 5 bases for V and 5 bases for J; bases not matched to a gene: 12. From germline, CDR1 is LNHNV and CDR2 YYDKDF (reference sequence). DNA of the CDR3: TGTGCCACCAGCCCTATCACTAGCGGGACTCCCCACGAGCAGTACTTC. It yields the protein CATSPITSGTPHEQYF.

V usage is TRBV20-1 and J usage is TRBJ1-2; TRBD1 agrees at 7 bases. With V trimmed by 3 bases and J by 3 bases, 10 bases remained unmatched. From germline, CDR1 is DFQATT and CDR2 SNEGSKA (reference sequence). This CDR3 contains 15 residues. Here the CDR3 reads CSASQTGPRDYGYTF. The CDR3 DNA is TGCAGTGCTAGCCAGACAGGGCCTCGGGACTATGGCTACACCTTC.

A word on this clonotype: A read error may produce the germline difference seen at one junction end. The CDR3 sequence is CASSLDGTPTYVQYF. In DNA, the CDR3 is TGTGCCAGCAGCTTAGACGGCACACCCACCTACGTGCAGTACTTC. The gene calls are TRBV7-2 and TRBJ2-7; no clear D gene. The CDR3 spans 15 residues. The V gene's germline CDR1 is SGHTA and CDR2 FQGNSA.

The rearrangement links TRBV2 to TRBJ2-1, with D perhaps being TRBD1 or TRBD2 (5 bases each). CDR1 and CDR2 (germline): SNHLY, FYNNEI. This CDR3 is 15 amino acids long. Trimming took 2 bases from V and 8 from J, leaving 16 bases between them. The CDR3 nucleotides are TGTGCCAGCAGTGAACGACAGACTACACTCTATGAGCAGTTCTTC. The encoded protein is CASSERQTTLYEQFF.

The chain employs TRBV28 and TRBJ2-1; no clear D gene. Trimming pared 1 base from V and 5 bases from J, leaving 6 bases between. The CDR3 spans 13 residues. CDR1 is MDHEN and CDR2 is SYDVKM in the germline V gene. As DNA, the CDR3 is TGTGCCAGCAGTTTATTCCCGGACAATGAGCAGTTCTTC. It encodes CASSLFPDNEQFF.

This clonotype was seen just once. The chain combines TRBV5-4 with TRBJ2-7; perhaps TRBD2 as D (6 bases). Trimming pared 1 base from V and 4 bases from J, leaving 9 bases between. Germline CDR1 and CDR2: SGHNT and YYREEE (reference sequence). This CDR3 contains 13 residues. CDR3 amino acids: CASSLMGRYEQYF. CDR3 DNA sequence: TGTGCCAGCAGCTTGATGGGGAGGTACGAGCAGTACTTC.

The rearrangement uses TRBV7-2 and TRBJ1-1; D is uncertain. The CDR3 extends over 13 amino acids. The V gene's germline CDR1 is SGHTA and CDR2 FQGNSA. V gave up 5 bases and J gave up 0 bases, with 7 bases separating them. The CDR3: CASSARMNTEAFF. The CDR3 DNA reads TGTGCCAGCAGCGCACGCATGAACACTGAAGCTTTCTTT.

This clonotype was observed a few times. The chain is built from TRBV3-1 and TRBJ2-1, with TRBD2 identical over 8 bases. CDR3 length: 11 amino acids. J lost 15 bases, V lost 1 base, and 2 bases had no gene match. Germline assignment: CDR1 LGHDT and CDR2 YNNKEL (reference sequence). The CDR3 reads CASSQAGGWFF. The CDR3, as DNA: TGTGCCAGCAGCCAAGCGGGAGGGTGGTTCTTC.

Remarks on this clonotype: A read error is likely, as this CDR3 ends without the conserved phenylalanine or tryptophan. This chain uses TRBV20-1 with TRBJ2-7; unclear D gene. The CDR3 has 15 amino acids. V shed 4 bases and J shed 0 bases, with 16 bases lying between them. Per the germline V gene, CDR1 is DFQATT and CDR2 is SNEGSKA (reference sequence). DNA of the CDR3: TGCAGTGCTATAGATCTTACAACATCCTCCTACGAGCAGTACTCC. Protein sequence: CSAIDLTTSSYEQYS.

This clonotype was seen only a few times. V gene TRBV2 combines with J gene TRBJ1-1, with no clear D. Germline V CDR1 and CDR2: SNHLY, FYNNEI. The V gene lost 4 bases and the J gene lost 5 bases, with 14 bases spanning the gap. This CDR3 is 14 amino acids long. The CDR3, as DNA: TGTGCCAGCAGTGTGCAGGTCTTAAGAACTGAAGCTTTCTTT. It translates to CASSVQVLRTEAFF.

The V gene is TRBV12-5, the J gene TRBJ1-1; unclear D gene. This CDR3 is 13 amino acids long. Deletions cut 1 base from V and 0 bases from J, with 3 bases between. Germline CDR1 reads LGHNT; CDR2 reads FRNRAP. In DNA form, the CDR3 reads TGTGCTAGTGGTTTGGAGGTGAACACTGAAGCTTTCTTT. It is translated as CASGLEVNTEAFF.

This clonotype came up many times. The rearrangement uses TRBV28 and TRBJ1-5, with 9 bases aligning to TRBD1. Germline V gives CDR1 MDHEN, CDR2 SYDVKM. CDR3 length: 15 amino acids. The trim removed 5 bases at V and 3 bases at J, leaving 5 bases unmatched. The CDR3 loop is CASSVGTGNNQPQHF. Here the CDR3 DNA reads TGTGCCAGCAGTGTTGGGACAGGGAACAATCAGCCCCAGCATTTT.